What follows are 30 T cell receptor beta chains derived from one specimen sequenced in a study of blood T cell repertoires in COVID-19. TCRdb's copy holds only in-frame clones and misses some; the assay was immunoSEQ multiplex PCR. The sample carries roughly 200,000 clones, 94% recorded once. Sample: peripheral blood. Receptor source: a man aged 30-40 years with COVID-19, enrolled during active disease.

V is TRBV7-9 and J is TRBJ2-1; no clear D. CDR1 is SEHNR and CDR2 is FQNEAQ in the germline V gene (reference sequence). Trimming stripped 2 bases from V and 8 bases from J, with 7 bases between. There are 12 residues in the CDR3. CDR3 protein: CASSLLADEQFF. The CDR3 DNA reads as TGTGCCAGCAGCTTACTTGCGGATGAGCAGTTCTTC.

This chain connects TRBV2 to TRBJ2-3; possible D gene TRBD1, 6 bases. CDR3 size: 15 residues. The germline V gene encodes CDR1 SNHLY and CDR2 FYNNEI. Trimming removed 6 bases from V and 0 bases from J, with 13 bases in between. The DNA of the CDR3 is TGTGCCAGCAGACAGGACAGCGGCAGCACAGATACGCAGTATTTT. Protein: CASRQDSGSTDTQYF.

The chain has TRBV5-1 and TRBJ1-6, with 10 bases matching TRBD1. The V gene end was trimmed by 3 bases and the J gene end by 10 bases; junction bases not matched to a gene: 7. The CDR3 is 15 residues long. The germline gives CDR1 SGHRS, CDR2 YFSETQ. CDR3 DNA: TGCGCCAGCAGCTCTACGACAGGGGGCGACTCACCCCTCCACTTT. Translation: CASSSTTGGDSPLHF.

The V and J genes are TRBV19 and TRBJ1-2, with D possibly being TRBD1 (5 bases). The CDR3 extends over 15 amino acids. Germline lookup yields CDR1 LNHDA and CDR2 SQIVND (reference sequence). V lost 7 bases and J 7 bases, leaving 22 bases between the germline ends. CDR3: CASNPWAGAGGGYTF. The CDR3 region has the DNA TGTGCCAGTAATCCCTGGGCGGGCGCCGGGGGTGGCTACACCTTC. Supplemented by reference TRBV19 and TRBJ1-2, the full variable domain reads DGGITQSPKYLFRKEGQNVTLSCEQNLNHDAMYWYRQDPGQGLRLIYYSQIVNDFQKGDIAEGYSVSREKKESFPLTVTSAQKNPTAFYLCASNPWAGAGGGYTFGSGTRLTVV.

The chain is built from TRBV3-1 (or the pseudogene TRBV3-2) and TRBJ1-5; 10 nucleotides match TRBD1. The CDR3 length is 15 residues. The germline CDR1 and CDR2 sequences are LGHDT and YNNKEL (reference sequence). V dropped 3 bases and J dropped 5; count of bases not matched to a gene: 4. CDR3 DNA: TGTGCCAGCAGCCAGACAGGGGGCAGCGATCAGCCCCAGCATTTT. It specifies CASSQTGGSDQPQHF.

The chain combines TRBV7-6 with TRBJ2-5; possible D gene TRBD1, 6 bases. Germline values: CDR1 SGHVS, CDR2 FNYEAQ. The CDR3 runs 15 residues. V was pared by 1 base and J by 1 base, with 10 bases between. The CDR3, as DNA: TGTGCCAGCAGCTTAGAGACACAGGGCCAAGAGACCCAGTACTTC. It is translated as CASSLETQGQETQYF.

V is TRBV7-3 and J is TRBJ2-1; 8 bases align to TRBD1. The ends lost 2 bases at V and 4 bases at J; junction bases unmatched: 7. The CDR3 is 16 residues long. Germline-derived CDR1 and CDR2 are SGHTA and FQGTGA. CDR3 coding DNA: TGTGCCAGCAGCTTACGGGAAGGGACAGGATACAATGAGCAGTTCTTC. Translating it yields CASSLREGTGYNEQFF.

The genes are TRBV6-1 and TRBJ2-7, with 10 bases lining up with TRBD1. The V gene end was trimmed by 2 bases and the J gene end by 0 bases; junction bases not matched to a gene: 16. CDR3 length: 20 residues. CDR1 is MNHNS, CDR2 SASEGT, per germline. The CDR3: CASSEPTTGGQSISSYEQYF. DNA for the CDR3: TGTGCCAGCAGTGAACCGACGACAGGGGGCCAATCGATCAGCTCCTACGAGCAGTACTTC.

The chain uses TRBV12-3 or TRBV12-4 and TRBJ1-1; a weak D match, TRBD1 (6 bases). V was shortened by 3 bases and J by 8 bases, with 7 bases between the two germline ends. This CDR3 contains 11 residues. CDR3 sequence reads: CASSFTGEAFF. CDR3 bases: TGTGCCAGCAGTTTTACAGGGGAAGCTTTCTTT.

The V and J genes are TRBV10-3 and TRBJ1-4, with TRBD1 as a possible D gene (5 bases). The CDR3 spans 16 residues. The V gene's germline CDR1 is ENHRY and CDR2 SYGVKD. Trimming shortened V by 2 bases and J by 3 bases, and 13 bases separated the two germline ends. DNA of the CDR3: TGTGCCATCAGTGAGGTCCGGGACTCTGCTAATGAAAAACTGTTTTTT. Translated: CAISEVRDSANEKLFF.

J is TRBJ1-2 and V is TRBV18; D gene uncertain. Germline lookup yields CDR1 KGHSH and CDR2 LQKENI. V lost 0 bases and J 4 bases, leaving 6 bases between the germline ends. This CDR3 region has 13 residues. The CDR3 DNA reads as TGTGCCAGCTCACCACCAGCTAGCTATGGCTACACCTTC. This codes for CASSPPASYGYTF.

CDR3 DNA sequence: TGTGCCAGCAGCTTAAGGGACAAATACACAGATACGCAGTATTTT. Protein: CASSLRDKYTDTQYF. The V call is TRBV7-6, the J call TRBJ2-3, with D possibly TRBD1 on 6 matching bases. The CDR3 has 15 residues. V was cut by 2 bases and J by 2 bases, with 11 bases left in between. Germline values: CDR1 SGHVS, CDR2 FNYEAQ.

The chain combines TRBV6-6 with TRBJ1-2, with D perhaps matching TRBD1 (5 bases). The V and J ends lost 6 bases and 6 bases respectively, with 14 bases between them. Germline V gene lookup returns CDR1 MNHNY and CDR2 SVGAGI (reference sequence). There are 13 residues in the CDR3. CDR3 loop: CASRAMGGDGYTF. The CDR3 bases are TGTGCCAGCAGAGCAATGGGGGGGGATGGCTACACCTTC.

The chain is built from TRBV29-1 and TRBJ1-4; D not resolved. Trimming stripped 7 bases from V and 0 bases from J, with 12 bases between. The CDR3 is 14 residues long. CDR1 is SQVTM, CDR2 ANQGSEA, per germline. The CDR3 protein is CSALVPPTNEKLFF. The CDR3 DNA is TGCAGCGCCCTAGTCCCTCCAACTAATGAAAAACTGTTTTTT.

The chain couples TRBV3-1 (or the pseudogene TRBV3-2) to TRBJ1-1; D not certain. The CDR3 length is 15 residues. V was trimmed by 4 bases and J by 1 base, leaving 13 bases between them. The V gene's germline CDR1 is LGHDT and CDR2 YNNKEL (reference sequence). The DNA of the CDR3 is TGTGCCAGCAGCCCTTTGGTCGGAGCGAACACTGAAGCTTTCTTT. Amino acids: CASSPLVGANTEAFF.

The CDR3 DNA sequence: TGTGCCAGCAGTGAATCAGGGGCCCTCCGGGGCAACTCTGGAAACACCATATATTTT. Its protein product is CASSESGALRGNSGNTIYF. The chain uses TRBV6-1 and TRBJ1-3; TRBD1 is a possible D gene (6 bases). The CDR3 is 19 amino acids. Germline CDR1 MNHNS, CDR2 SASEGT. Trimming shortened V by 2 bases and J by 0 bases, and 20 bases separated the two germline ends.

This chain joins TRBV5-1 and TRBJ2-1; 7 bases fit TRBD1. Germline V gives CDR1 SGHRS, CDR2 YFSETQ. This CDR3 is built from 15 residues. V shed 1 base, J shed 8 bases, and the junction held 9 bases outside the gene matches. The CDR3: CASSLWQGVTDEQFF. The CDR3, as DNA: TGCGCCAGCAGCTTGTGGCAGGGGGTGACGGATGAGCAGTTCTTC.

This sequence joins TRBV19 and TRBJ1-1, with 12 bases identical to TRBD1. CDR1 is LNHDA and CDR2 is SQIVND in the germline V gene (reference sequence). After removal of 3 bases from V and 1 base from J, the junction contained 0 bases not matched to a gene. The CDR3 has 15 residues. CDR3 residues: CASSMGQGANTEAFF. In DNA form, the CDR3 reads TGTGCCAGTAGTATGGGACAGGGGGCGAACACTGAAGCTTTCTTT.

This clone appeared once. V gene TRBV5-1 combines with J gene TRBJ2-7; 12 positions match TRBD2. The CDR3 is made up of 17 amino acids. Losses at the gene ends were 2 bases for V and 4 bases for J; bases not matched to a gene: 10. Germline V gene data show CDR1 as SGHRS and CDR2 as YFSETQ. CDR3 amino acids: CASSFTTLAGGRYEQYF. The DNA for the CDR3 is TGCGCCAGCAGCTTCACTACTCTAGCGGGGGGGCGGTACGAGCAGTACTTC.

The sample holds a few counts of this clone. The V call is TRBV19, the J call TRBJ1-1, with 8 bases matching TRBD1. The CDR3 is 14 residues long. V lost 8 bases, J lost 6 bases, and 11 bases stayed unmatched. The V gene's germline CDR1 is LNHDA and CDR2 SQIVND (reference sequence). The CDR3 DNA follows: TGTGCCAGTGGAGACAGGGGCTTAGGGGCTGAAGCTTTCTTT. Translation: CASGDRGLGAEAFF.

V usage is TRBV6-6 and J usage is TRBJ2-1, with D tentatively TRBD2 (5 bases). The germline V and J ends were trimmed by 7 bases and 0 bases, with 13 bases remaining between them. Germline values: CDR1 MNHNY, CDR2 SVGAGI (reference sequence). The CDR3 is 15 amino acids. CDR3: CASNRHGSSYNEQFF. CDR3 nucleotide sequence: TGTGCCAGCAACCGTCATGGGAGCTCCTACAATGAGCAGTTCTTC.

This rearrangement joins TRBV12-3 or TRBV12-4 to TRBJ1-5; TRBD1 matches 7 bases. The CDR3 has 12 residues. Losses at the gene ends were 4 bases for V and 9 bases for J; bases not matched to a gene: 3. In DNA form, the CDR3 reads TGTGCCAGCAGTTGGGGGGACAGGCCCCAGCATTTT. It specifies CASSWGDRPQHF.

The V call is TRBV21-1, the J call TRBJ2-2; the table's D gene call, TRBD1, was not cross checked with the DNA. TRBV21-1 is an annotated pseudogene. The CDR3 runs to 16 residues. CDR3 in DNA: TGTGCCAGCAGCAAGGGTTACAGGGGGTACACCGGGGAGCTGTTTTTT. Translating it yields CASSKGYRGYTGELFF.

The chain employs TRBV11-2 and TRBJ2-5; no definite D call. Germline CDR1 SGHAT, CDR2 FQNNGV. The CDR3 contains 13 residues. Trimming removed 2 bases at V and 1 base at J, with 5 bases between. As DNA, the CDR3 is TGTGCCAGCAGCTTAAGCCTCCAAGAGACCCAGTACTTC. It is translated as CASSLSLQETQYF.

CDR3 sequence: CASSEEEGSPLHF. The CDR3, as DNA: TGTGCCAGCAGTGAAGAGGAGGGTTCACCCCTCCACTTT. This rearrangement joins TRBV2 to TRBJ1-6; D gene ambiguous. The CDR3 is 13 amino acids. Per the germline V gene, CDR1 is SNHLY and CDR2 is FYNNEI. Trimming left V 1 base short and J 9 bases short, with 7 bases between.

This clone was detected a few times. The chain joins TRBV6-4 to TRBJ1-5, with 7 bases matching TRBD1. With 9 bases clipped from V and 1 base from J, the junction kept 12 bases outside the gene matches. The germline gives CDR1 MRHNA, CDR2 SNTAGT. The length of the CDR3 is 16 residues. This CDR3 is CARTGQGERSNQPQHF. Here the CDR3 DNA reads TGTGCCAGAACGGGCCAGGGGGAGCGCAGCAATCAGCCCCAGCATTTT.

The chain employs TRBV5-1 and TRBJ2-2; 8 nucleotides agree with TRBD2. V was pared by 4 bases and J by 4 bases, with 9 bases of the junction left unmatched. This CDR3 is built from 16 residues. Per the germline V gene, CDR1 is SGHRS and CDR2 is YFSETQ. CDR3 region: CASSPPGGRGTGELFF. The CDR3 nucleotides read TGCGCCAGCAGCCCCCCGGGGGGGCGCGGCACCGGGGAGCTGTTTTTT.

The rearrangement joins TRBV10-3 to TRBJ2-1, with D possibly TRBD1 on 6 matching bases. Germline values: CDR1 ENHRY, CDR2 SYGVKD. This CDR3 spans 14 amino acids. V lost 6 bases to trimming and J lost 4 bases, with 13 bases between them. The CDR3 is CAISAGTLYNEQFF. The CDR3 DNA sequence: TGTGCCATCAGCGCCGGGACACTTTACAATGAGCAGTTCTTC.

V is TRBV19 and J is TRBJ1-2, with 8 bases that match TRBD1. Per the germline V gene, CDR1 is LNHDA and CDR2 is SQIVND (reference sequence). CDR3 length: 14 amino acids. The V and J ends lost 7 bases and 6 bases, in that order; junction bases with no gene match: 10. CDR3 nucleotide sequence: TGTGCCAGTACCCAATCGACAGGGGTAAATGGCTACACCTTC. Protein product: CASTQSTGVNGYTF. Full variable domain (missing parts from reference TRBV19 and TRBJ1-2): DGGITQSPKYLFRKEGQNVTLSCEQNLNHDAMYWYRQDPGQGLRLIYYSQIVNDFQKGDIAEGYSVSREKKESFPLTVTSAQKNPTAFYLCASTQSTGVNGYTFGSGTRLTVV.

The CDR3 region is CASSIQGATEAFF. The CDR3 DNA follows: TGTGCCAGTAGTATCCAGGGGGCTACTGAAGCTTTCTTT. This sequence joins TRBV19 and TRBJ1-1, with TRBD1 matching 8 bases. After removal of 3 bases from V and 5 bases from J, the junction contained 2 bases not matched to a gene. CDR3 length: 13 residues. The germline V gene has CDR1 LNHDA and CDR2 SQIVND (reference sequence).